The TCR beta chain under discussion was sequenced for a study of neurological immune-mediated disorders. Study-wide findings and caveats: HTLV-1-associated myelopathy ranked highest for TCR clonal expansion and multiple sclerosis lowest, beneath healthy controls.

The authors produced cDNA by 5'RACE using 10-nucleotide random UMIs. MiXCR was run by TCRdb on the 5' RACE reads, yielding one entry per CDR3 protein. Of 65,000 to 85,000 distinct CDR3 sequences listed, approximately 3.4% were seen once; the top ten hold 4.5% to 6.5%. This clonotype was seen ten or more times. Its antigen is still unknown. The V gene lost 6 bases and the J gene lost 0 bases, with 3 bases spanning the gap. The germline CDR1 and CDR2 sequences are SNHLY and FYNNEI. The CDR3 runs 13 residues. The TCR was taken from a woman aged 45-60 years with multiple sclerosis. The chain joins TRBV2 to TRBJ2-6; D not certain. Sequencing was carried out using PBMCs. CDR3 DNA: TGTGCCAGCAGGGACTCTGGGGCCAACGTCCTGACTTTC. Protein sequence: CASRDSGANVLTF.